This T cell receptor beta chain emerged from a study of shared clonotypes between healthy human individuals. To note about this clone: What it binds is not known.

Here immunoSEQ multiplex PCR was the method, and the copy in TCRdb shows in-frame clones only, minus some. The sample lists around 2,100,000 clones, roughly 95% seen once, with under 1.5% in the top ten. Terminally differentiated effector memory CD45RA+ cells were excluded by CCR7 positive selection of CD45RO-negative cells. Study-wide results and caveats: Rarefaction indicated that sorted-subset sequencing remained incomplete although depth was large.

V gave up 5 bases and J gave up 3 bases, with 14 bases separating them. Looked up from germline, CDR1 is PRHDT and CDR2 is FYEKMQ (reference sequence). This CDR3 region has 15 residues. The chain couples TRBV13 to TRBJ2-1; D may be TRBD1 (5 bases). This TCR came from a man between 18 and 35 years old in good health. Source material: naive CD8+ T cells sorted from blood. In nucleotides, the CDR3 is TGTGCCAGCAGCCTACCGCAGGGCGACTACAATGAGCAGTTCTTC. Its translation: CASSLPQGDYNEQFF.